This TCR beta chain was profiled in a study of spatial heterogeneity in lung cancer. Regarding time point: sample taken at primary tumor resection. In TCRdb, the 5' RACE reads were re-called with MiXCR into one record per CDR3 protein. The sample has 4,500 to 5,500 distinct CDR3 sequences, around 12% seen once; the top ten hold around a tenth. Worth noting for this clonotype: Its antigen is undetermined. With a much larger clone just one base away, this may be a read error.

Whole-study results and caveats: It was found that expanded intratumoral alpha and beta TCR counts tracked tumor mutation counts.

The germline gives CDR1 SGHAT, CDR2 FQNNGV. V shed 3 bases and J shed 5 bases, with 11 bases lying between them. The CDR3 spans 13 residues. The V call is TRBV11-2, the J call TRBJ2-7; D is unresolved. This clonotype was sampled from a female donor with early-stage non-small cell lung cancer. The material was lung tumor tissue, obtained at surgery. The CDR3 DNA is TGTGCCAGCAGCTTGTACAGAACCCACGAGCAGTACTTC. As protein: CASSLYRTHEQYF.